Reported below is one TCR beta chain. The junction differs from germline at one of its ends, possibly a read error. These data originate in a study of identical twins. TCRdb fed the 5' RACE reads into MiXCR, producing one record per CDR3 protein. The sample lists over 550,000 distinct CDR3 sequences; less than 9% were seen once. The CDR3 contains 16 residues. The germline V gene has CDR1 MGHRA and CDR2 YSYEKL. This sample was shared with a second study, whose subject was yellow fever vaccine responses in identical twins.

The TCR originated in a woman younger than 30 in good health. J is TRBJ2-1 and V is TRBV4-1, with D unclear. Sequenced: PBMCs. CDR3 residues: CASRQGLTSSYNEQFF. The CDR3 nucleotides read TGCGCCAGCAGGCAAGGGCTCACCAGCTCCTACAATGAGCAGTTCTTC.